Sequencing of this T cell receptor (beta chain) was carried out in a study of cytotoxic CD8 clonotypes in ibrutinib-treated CLL. Across the study: Responses: roughly 24 partial, 2 complete; after median roughly 68 months, around 15 stayed remitted, around 12 progressed. Response samples were drawn at a median of approximately 11 months of treatment, range 6 to 36.

From cryopreserved PBMCs came about 2 micrograms of genomic DNA used for TCR beta libraries. Germline lookup yields CDR1 GTSNPN and CDR2 SVGIG (reference sequence). The trim removed 5 bases at V and 4 bases at J, leaving 5 bases unmatched. The CDR3 has 13 residues. Notes on this clone: Its antigen is unknown.

Some clones are missing from TCRdb's copy, which holds only in-frame ones; the method was immunoSEQ multiplex PCR. The table has around 60,000 clones, about three quarters seen once; the top ten hold around 43%. Study outcomes and limitations: Age-matched healthy donor levels were exceeded by baseline clonality, which tracked circulating CD8+ T-cell counts.

This rearrangement joins TRBV30 to TRBJ1-5; 7 bases agree with TRBD1. The TCR comes from a human donor with chronic lymphocytic leukemia. Source: PBMCs, taken after 12 months of ibrutinib treatment. The CDR3 DNA follows: TGTGCCTGGCGGGGACAGACGAATCAGCCCCAGCATTTT. Translating gives CAWRGQTNQPQHF.